This T cell receptor (beta chain) is drawn from a study of blood T cell repertoires in COVID-19. The CDR3 is 15 residues long. Germline values: CDR1 KGHDR, CDR2 SFDVKD. V gave up 5 bases and J gave up 1 base; unmatched junction bases: 6. The protocol was immunoSEQ multiplex PCR, while the TCRdb copy is restricted to in-frame clones and leaves out a portion. Counted here are around 60,000 clones, 70% to 90% occurring once; the ten biggest clones make up about 1.1%. V usage is TRBV24-1 and J usage is TRBJ1-2; TRBD1 aligns across 7 bases. The sequence was obtained from a man between 40 and 49 years old with acute or convalescent COVID-19. Sequenced material: peripheral blood. CDR3 nucleotide sequence: TGTGCCACCAGTGGCGCGGACAGGAATAACTATGGCTACACCTTC. Protein: CATSGADRNNYGYTF.